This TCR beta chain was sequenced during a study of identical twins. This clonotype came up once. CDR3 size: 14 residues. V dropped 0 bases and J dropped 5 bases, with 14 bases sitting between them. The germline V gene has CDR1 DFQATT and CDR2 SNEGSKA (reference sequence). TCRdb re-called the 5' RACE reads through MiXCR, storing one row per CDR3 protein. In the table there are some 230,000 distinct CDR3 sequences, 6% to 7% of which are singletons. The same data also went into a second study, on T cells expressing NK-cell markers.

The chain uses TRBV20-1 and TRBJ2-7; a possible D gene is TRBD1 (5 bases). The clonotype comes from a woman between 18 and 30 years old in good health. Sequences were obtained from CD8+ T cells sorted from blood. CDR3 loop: CSARDLTVYHEQYF. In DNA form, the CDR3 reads TGCAGTGCTAGAGATCTGACAGTCTACCACGAGCAGTACTTC.